The rows below give T cell receptor beta chains drawn from one sample of a study of blood T cells in healthy people across ages. TCRdb fed the 5' RACE reads into MiXCR, producing one record per CDR3 protein. The sample consists of approximately 600,000 distinct CDR3 sequences, 58% of them appearing once. Input material: blood. The receptor source for this set is a man in his fifties or sixties in good health. The conserved cysteine and the conserved F or W are not part of the CDR3 here. Each record gives: J gene, D gene, V gene, clone size, CDR3 protein. A D gene is named only where the DNA matches it firmly. For some rows the clone size is stated as once, few or many, or as a class when expanded; others skip it.

J gene: TRBJ1-4
D gene: -
V gene: TRBV5-1
clone size: many
CDR3 protein: ASSLGGGENEKLF

J gene: TRBJ2-1
D gene: TRBD2
V gene: TRBV9
clone size: many
CDR3 protein: ASSVGGEGATNEQF

J gene: TRBJ2-3
D gene: -
V gene: TRBV28
clone size: -
CDR3 protein: ASSSSGLGTDTQY

J gene: TRBJ2-5
D gene: -
V gene: TRBV5-1
clone size: -
CDR3 protein: ASSSLTGFQETQY

J gene: TRBJ1-4
D gene: -
V gene: TRBV20-1
clone size: -
CDR3 protein: SASWQATNEKLF

J gene: TRBJ1-1
D gene: -
V gene: TRBV28
clone size: few
CDR3 protein: ASSRGHREGNTEAF

J gene: TRBJ1-2
D gene: -
V gene: TRBV10-3
clone size: -
CDR3 protein: AISEGAEHYGYT

J gene: TRBJ2-1
D gene: -
V gene: TRBV29-1
clone size: few
CDR3 protein: SIIPRDNEQF

J gene: TRBJ2-3
D gene: TRBD2
V gene: TRBV7-9
clone size: -
CDR3 protein: ASSPSGLTDTQY

J gene: TRBJ2-3
D gene: -
V gene: TRBV2
clone size: few
CDR3 protein: ASSALGDTQY

J gene: TRBJ2-1
D gene: -
V gene: TRBV13
clone size: -
CDR3 protein: ASSQGSTYNEQF

J gene: TRBJ2-7
D gene: -
V gene: TRBV5-1
clone size: -
CDR3 protein: ASSLKGEGYEQY

J gene: TRBJ2-5
D gene: -
V gene: TRBV7-2
clone size: few
CDR3 protein: ASNQPPSETQY

J gene: TRBJ2-3
D gene: -
V gene: TRBV3-1
clone size: few
CDR3 protein: ASSQDLGAITDTQY

J gene: TRBJ1-1
D gene: TRBD1
V gene: TRBV12-3/TRBV12-4
clone size: few
CDR3 protein: ASSSNRGGTEAF

J gene: TRBJ2-1
D gene: -
V gene: TRBV7-2
clone size: -
CDR3 protein: ASSLGGGFGTNEQF

J gene: -
D gene: TRBD1
V gene: TRBV6-5
clone size: -
CDR3 protein: ASSDQQGTYSEQY

J gene: TRBJ2-2
D gene: -
V gene: TRBV4-2
clone size: -
CDR3 protein: ASSQDLGGFTGELF

J gene: TRBJ2-4
D gene: -
V gene: TRBV29-1
clone size: -
CDR3 protein: SAVPSNEQY

J gene: TRBJ2-4
D gene: -
V gene: TRBV4-1
clone size: -
CDR3 protein: ASSSLVRVGMTKNIQY

J gene: TRBJ2-3
D gene: -
V gene: TRBV5-1
clone size: many
CDR3 protein: ASSLDRGTDTQY

J gene: TRBJ2-2
D gene: -
V gene: TRBV9
clone size: -
CDR3 protein: ASSVLHGSRGELF

J gene: -
D gene: -
V gene: TRBV19
clone size: -
CDR3 protein: ASSIHLGAYEQY

J gene: TRBJ1-2
D gene: -
V gene: TRBV12-3/TRBV12-4
clone size: -
CDR3 protein: ASSDRDGYT

J gene: -
D gene: TRBD1
V gene: TRBV2
clone size: few
CDR3 protein: ASSERTGVSEQY

J gene: TRBJ1-2
D gene: TRBD1
V gene: TRBV27
clone size: -
CDR3 protein: ASRSDRVDGYT

J gene: TRBJ1-4
D gene: TRBD1
V gene: TRBV2
clone size: -
CDR3 protein: ASSALTGGVEKLF

J gene: -
D gene: -
V gene: TRBV7-9
clone size: -
CDR3 protein: ASSAGMYEQY

J gene: TRBJ1-2
D gene: TRBD1
V gene: TRBV6-6
clone size: -
CDR3 protein: ASSVRDRVYGYT

J gene: TRBJ1-2
D gene: TRBD1
V gene: TRBV4-2
clone size: few
CDR3 protein: ASSQAGTGGYGYT

J gene: TRBJ1-2
D gene: -
V gene: TRBV6-5
clone size: once
CDR3 protein: ASSPVRGYGYT

J gene: TRBJ1-2
D gene: -
V gene: TRBV12-3/TRBV12-4
clone size: -
CDR3 protein: ASSPRVGANYGYT

J gene: TRBJ1-2
D gene: -
V gene: TRBV20-1
clone size: -
CDR3 protein: SARTVQGGGYT

J gene: TRBJ1-2
D gene: TRBD1
V gene: TRBV29-1
clone size: few
CDR3 protein: SFGQGIDYGYT

J gene: TRBJ1-1
D gene: -
V gene: TRBV6-5
clone size: -
CDR3 protein: ASSYLRSTEAF

J gene: -
D gene: TRBD1
V gene: TRBV5-1
clone size: -
CDR3 protein: ASSPSGQGRYEQY

J gene: TRBJ2-3
D gene: -
V gene: TRBV6-4
clone size: -
CDR3 protein: AISDSALDTQY

J gene: TRBJ2-1
D gene: TRBD2
V gene: TRBV5-1
clone size: -
CDR3 protein: ASSATGTSGAREQF

J gene: TRBJ2-7
D gene: -
V gene: TRBV29-1
clone size: few
CDR3 protein: SVRGTASYEQY

J gene: TRBJ2-7
D gene: -
V gene: TRBV7-8
clone size: -
CDR3 protein: ASSLERDSVWYEQY

J gene: TRBJ1-4
D gene: -
V gene: TRBV4-1
clone size: -
CDR3 protein: ASSQRETTNEKLF

J gene: -
D gene: TRBD2
V gene: TRBV20-1
clone size: -
CDR3 protein: SASLASGAPGYEQY

J gene: TRBJ1-6
D gene: TRBD1
V gene: TRBV7-6
clone size: -
CDR3 protein: ASRSRTGTESPLH

J gene: TRBJ2-1
D gene: -
V gene: TRBV7-9
clone size: once
CDR3 protein: ASSSPAYSEQF